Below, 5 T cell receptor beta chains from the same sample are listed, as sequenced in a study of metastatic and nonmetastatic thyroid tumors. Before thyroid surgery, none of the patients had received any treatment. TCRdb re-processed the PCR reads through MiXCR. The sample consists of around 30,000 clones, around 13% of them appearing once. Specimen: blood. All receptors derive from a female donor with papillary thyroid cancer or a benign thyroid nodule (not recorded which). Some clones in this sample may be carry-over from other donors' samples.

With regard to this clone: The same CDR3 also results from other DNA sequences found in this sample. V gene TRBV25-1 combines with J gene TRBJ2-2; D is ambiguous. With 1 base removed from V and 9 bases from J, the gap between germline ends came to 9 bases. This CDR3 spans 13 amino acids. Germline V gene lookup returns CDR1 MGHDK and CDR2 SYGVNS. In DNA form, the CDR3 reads TGTGCCAGCAGTGAATCTGCAGTACGGGAGCTGTTTTTT. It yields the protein CASSESAVRELFF. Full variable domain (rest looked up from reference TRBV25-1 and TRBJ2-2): EADIYQTPRYLVIGTGKKITLECSQTMGHDKMYWYQQDPGMELHLIHYSYGVNSTEKGDLSSESTVSRIRTEHFPLTLESARPSHTSQYLCASSESAVRELFFGEGSRLTVL.

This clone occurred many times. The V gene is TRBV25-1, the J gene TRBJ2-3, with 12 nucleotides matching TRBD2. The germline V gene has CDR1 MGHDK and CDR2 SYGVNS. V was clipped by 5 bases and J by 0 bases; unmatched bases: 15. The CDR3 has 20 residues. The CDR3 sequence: CASSSTGPGTSGSSTDTQYF. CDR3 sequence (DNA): TGTGCCAGCAGTTCAACGGGCCCCGGGACTAGCGGGTCAAGCACAGATACGCAGTATTTT.

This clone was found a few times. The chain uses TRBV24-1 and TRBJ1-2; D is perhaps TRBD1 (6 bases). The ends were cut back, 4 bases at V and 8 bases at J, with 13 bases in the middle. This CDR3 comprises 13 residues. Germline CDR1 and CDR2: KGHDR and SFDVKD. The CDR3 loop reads CATSEATGWGYTF. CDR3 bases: TGTGCCACCAGTGAGGCGACAGGTTGGGGCTACACCTTC.

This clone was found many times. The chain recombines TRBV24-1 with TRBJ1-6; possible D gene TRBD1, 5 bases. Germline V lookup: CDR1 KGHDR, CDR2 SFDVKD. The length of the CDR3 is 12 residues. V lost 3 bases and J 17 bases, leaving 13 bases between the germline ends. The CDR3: CATSDTDRRFHF. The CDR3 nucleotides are TGTGCCACCAGTGATACTGACAGAAGGTTCCACTTT.

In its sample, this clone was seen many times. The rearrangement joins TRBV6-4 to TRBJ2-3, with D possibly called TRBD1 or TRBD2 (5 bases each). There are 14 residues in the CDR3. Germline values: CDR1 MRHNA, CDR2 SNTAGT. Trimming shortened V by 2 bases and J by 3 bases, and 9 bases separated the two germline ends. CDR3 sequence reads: CASSDRGDTDTQYF. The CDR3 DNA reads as TGTGCCAGCAGTGACCGAGGGGATACAGATACGCAGTATTTT.